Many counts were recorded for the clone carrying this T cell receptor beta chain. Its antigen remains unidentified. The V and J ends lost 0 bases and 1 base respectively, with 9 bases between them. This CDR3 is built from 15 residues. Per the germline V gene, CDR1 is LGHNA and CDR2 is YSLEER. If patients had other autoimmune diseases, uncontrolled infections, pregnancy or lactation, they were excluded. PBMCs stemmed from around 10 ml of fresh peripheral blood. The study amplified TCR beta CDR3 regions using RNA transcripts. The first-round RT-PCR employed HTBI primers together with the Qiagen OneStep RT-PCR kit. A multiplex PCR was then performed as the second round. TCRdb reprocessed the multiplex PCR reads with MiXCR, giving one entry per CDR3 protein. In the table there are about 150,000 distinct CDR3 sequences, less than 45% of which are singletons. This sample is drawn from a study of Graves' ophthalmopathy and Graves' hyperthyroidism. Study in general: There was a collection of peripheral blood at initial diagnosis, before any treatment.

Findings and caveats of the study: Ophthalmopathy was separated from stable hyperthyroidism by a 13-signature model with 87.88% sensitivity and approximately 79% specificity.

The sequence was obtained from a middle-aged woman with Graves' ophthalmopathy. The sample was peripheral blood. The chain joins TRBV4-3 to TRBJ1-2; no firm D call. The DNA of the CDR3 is TGCGCCAGCAGCCAAGATCCGGGCAATAACTATGGCTACACCTTC. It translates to CASSQDPGNNYGYTF.